This TCR beta chain was documented in a study of blood T cell repertoires in COVID-19. Background on the study: Samples taken during acute and convalescent COVID-19 were collected in the United States, Italy and Spain.

This clone is a singleton in its sample. Authors' analysis steps: How many nucleated cells were present was estimated from reference gene primer amplification. Sequencing was performed with immunoSEQ multiplex PCR; in TCRdb, only in-frame clones are kept and a portion is missing. V, J and clone size derive from that table, while D and trimming were established from the DNA sequence. The data hold 200,000 or so clones, with 89% observed a single time. This TCR derives from a man aged 55-75 years who had recovered from COVID-19. The sequenced sample was peripheral blood.

CDR3 sequence (DNA): TGTGCCAGCAGCTTAGCGCACGGTAGCGCGAATGAGCAGTTCTTC. Protein product: CASSLAHGSANEQFF. The chain recombines TRBV7-6 with TRBJ2-1, with D possibly matching TRBD2 (5 bases). Trimming stripped 0 bases from V and 7 bases from J, with 13 bases between. The CDR3 consists of 15 residues. Germline V lookup: CDR1 SGHVS, CDR2 FNYEAQ.